This T cell receptor beta chain was sequenced in a study of graft-versus-host responses after intestinal transplantation. Across the study: Transplants were multivisceral, liver-intestinal, or isolated intestinal.

Regarding this clone: Its antigen remains unknown.

The study, taken as a whole, reports: Researchers found GvH clones in recipient marrow, and some showed up first in ileum or blood.

Using immunoSEQ multiplex PCR, the repertoire was profiled, and TCRdb retains in-frame clones only, with some absent. The sample has approximately 100,000 clones, around 86% seen once. The CDR3 totals 15 residues. V lost 5 bases, J lost 6 bases, and 6 bases stayed unmatched. From germline, CDR1 is MNHEY and CDR2 SVGAGI. The rearrangement joins TRBV6-5 to TRBJ2-7; 14 nucleotides align to TRBD2. This specimen was PBMCs, taken 255 days after intestinal transplant. The TCR was taken from a human patient who received an intestinal transplant, so some T cells may come from the graft donor. CDR3 DNA: TGTGCCAGCAGTGCGACTAGCGGGAGGGCTGGCGAGCAGTACTTC. Its translation: CASSATSGRAGEQYF.